This TCR beta chain appears in the sequencing data of a study of lymphopenia after photon versus proton radiotherapy. The V gene's germline CDR1 is MDHEN and CDR2 SYDVKM. This CDR3 is 15 amino acids long. The V and J ends lost 3 bases and 4 bases respectively, with 16 bases between them. Sequencing used immunoSEQ multiplex PCR; TCRdb keeps in-frame clones, though not all of them. The sample holds 150,000 to 200,000 clones, 75% to 90% seen once. In regard to this clone: Its antigen is undetermined.

Study-wide results and limits: Authors raise, but do not show, better survival with proton therapy. Under photons, naive T cells and diversity fell while effector/memory populations rose. After the lymphocyte nadir, photon-treated repertoires showed oligoclonal expansion, especially of CD8+ Temra cells.

The V call is TRBV28, the J call TRBJ2-7, with D perhaps matching TRBD1 or TRBD2 (5 bases each). The sequence came from a man over 45 with gastric cancer. Sequenced here: peripheral blood, sampled from a patient treated with photon-based radiotherapy. The CDR3 spells CASSFLGDPAYEQYF. As DNA, the CDR3 is TGTGCCAGCAGTTTCCTGGGGGACCCGGCGTACGAGCAGTACTTC.